These T cell receptor beta chains were read from a single sample in a study of cytotoxic CD8 clonotypes in ibrutinib-treated CLL. Using immunoSEQ multiplex PCR, the repertoire was profiled, and TCRdb retains in-frame clones only, with some absent. Of around 41,000 clones detected, roughly 72% appear once; the ten largest clones hold over 9.5%. The source material was PBMCs, sampled at disease progression, from a patient treated with ibrutinib. Receptor source: a human donor with chronic lymphocytic leukemia. Both conserved end residues are part of each CDR3. The D gene is left open where the match is weak. Where a row states a size, it is once, few, many or the class of an expanded clone; other rows omit it.

>.|.|14|TRBV5-4|TRBJ2-1
CASSSAVRPHEQFF
TGTGCCAGCAGCTCTGCCGTCCGGCCCCATGAGCAGTTCTTC
>.|.|16|TRBV6-5|TRBJ2-3
CASSYNGAGYTDTQYF
TGTGCCAGCAGTTACAACGGGGCGGGGTACACAGATACGCAGTATTTT
>.|.|13|TRBV5-6|TRBJ1-4
CASSPEQPEKLFF
TGTGCGAGCAGTCCGGAACAACCCGAAAAACTGTTTTTT
>.|.|14|TRBV5-1|TRBJ2-1
CASSSLDSVGEQFF
TGCGCCAGCAGCTCGTTAGACTCCGTTGGTGAGCAGTTCTTC
>.|.|15|TRBV5-1|TRBJ1-4
CASSTYGSSHEKLFF
TGCGCCAGCAGCACGTACGGGAGCTCACATGAAAAACTGTTTTTT
>TRBD2|.|14|TRBV7-8|TRBJ2-7
CASSLVAGSYEQYF
TGTGCCAGCAGCTTAGTAGCGGGGTCCTACGAGCAGTACTTC
>.|few|15|TRBV5-1|TRBJ1-6
CASSNTGPRNSPLHF
TGCGCCAGCAGTAATACCGGGCCTAGGAATTCACCCCTCCACTTT
>.|.|13|TRBV28|TRBJ2-7
CATLRQVSYEQYF
TGTGCCACCTTAAGACAGGTCTCCTACGAGCAGTACTTC
>.|few|13|TRBV19|TRBJ2-7
CASSLGTPDEQYF
TGTGCCAGTAGCCTAGGGACCCCTGACGAGCAGTACTTC
>.|.|18|TRBV28|TRBJ2-1
CASSLKAGHLSSYNEQFF
TGTGCCAGCAGTTTAAAGGCTGGGCACCTGAGCTCCTACAATGAGCAGTTCTTC
>TRBD1|few|14|TRBV11-3|TRBJ2-7
CASSDHGTGYEQYF
TGTGCCAGCAGCGACCACGGGACAGGCTACGAGCAGTACTTC
>TRBD1|.|14|TRBV28|TRBJ2-5
CASRTGNIGVTQYF
TGTGCCAGCCGGACAGGGAACATTGGCGTCACCCAGTACTTC
>.|.|13|TRBV6-5|TRBJ1-3
CASSYSMGNTIYF
TGTGCCAGCAGTTACTCGATGGGAAACACCATATATTTT
>TRBD2|few|16|TRBV6-5|TRBJ2-2
CASSYSTSGSTGELFF
TGTGCCAGCAGTTACTCGACTAGCGGGAGCACCGGGGAGCTGTTTTTT
>.|.|13|TRBV10-1|TRBJ1-2
CASSQGFDYGYTF
TGCGCCAGCTCCCAGGGATTCGACTATGGCTACACCTTC
>.|.|15|TRBV7-9|TRBJ2-1
CASSGQDYYYNEQFF
TGTGCCAGCAGCGGTCAGGACTATTACTACAATGAGCAGTTCTTC
>.|.|11|TRBV7-9|TRBJ2-2
CASRSPGELFF
TGTGCCAGCAGAAGTCCCGGGGAGCTGTTTTTT
>.|once|13|TRBV18|TRBJ2-2
CASYTGEPGELFF
TGTGCCAGCTACACCGGGGAGCCCGGGGAGCTGTTTTTT
>.|.|12|TRBV10-3|TRBJ2-7
CAISEGSSVQYF
TGTGCCATCAGTGAAGGCAGCTCGGTTCAGTACTTC
>.|.|14|TRBV5-1|TRBJ1-6
CASSVGLNNSPLHF
TGCGCCAGCAGCGTCGGGCTTAATAATTCACCCCTCCACTTT
>.|.|17|TRBV6-4|TRBJ1-5
CASSDAKGAPTGQPQHF
TGTGCCAGCAGTGACGCCAAAGGGGCACCAACGGGTCAGCCCCAGCATTTT
>TRBD2|once|19|TRBV9|TRBJ2-3
CASSTGGSGGPSSTDTQYF
TGTGCCAGCAGCACGGGTGGTAGCGGGGGCCCTAGTAGCACAGATACGCAGTATTTT
>.|few|13|TRBV6-1|TRBJ2-7
CASSEVGGTPQYF
TGTGCCAGCAGTGAAGTTGGGGGGACCCCGCAGTACTTC
>TRBD2|.|15|TRBV6-1|TRBJ2-7
CASIVGLAGVYEQYF
TGTGCCAGCATCGTAGGACTAGCGGGAGTATACGAGCAGTACTTC
>TRBD2|once|16|TRBV7-8|TRBJ2-1
CASSLIASGRINEQFF
TGTGCCAGCAGCTTAATCGCTAGCGGGAGAATAAATGAGCAGTTCTTC
>TRBD1|.|15|TRBV19|TRBJ1-2
CASRAPTGGGYGYTF
TGTGCCAGTAGGGCCCCAACAGGGGGCGGCTATGGCTACACCTTC
>.|.|14|TRBV18|TRBJ2-3
CASSPPTASDTQYF
TGTGCCAGCTCACCACCGACGGCTTCAGATACGCAGTATTTT
>TRBD1|.|14|TRBV4-1|TRBJ1-2
CASSPLPGGDGYTF
TGCGCCAGCAGCCCGCTACCAGGGGGTGACGGCTACACCTTC
>TRBD1|.|13|TRBV5-6|TRBJ2-2
CASSSDRAGELFF
TGTGCCAGCAGCTCAGACAGGGCCGGGGAGCTGTTTTTT
>.|.|15|TRBV4-2|TRBJ2-3
CASSQDIGGRDTQYF
TGTGCCAGCAGCCAAGATATAGGGGGGAGGGATACGCAGTATTTT
>TRBD2|few|17|TRBV9|TRBJ2-1
CASSEPRLAGSYNEQFF
TGTGCCAGCAGCGAGCCCCGGCTAGCGGGGAGCTACAATGAGCAGTTCTTC
>.|few|13|TRBV6-6|TRBJ1-5
CASSYDAVQPQHF
TGTGCCAGCAGTTATGACGCGGTGCAGCCCCAGCATTTT
>TRBD1|.|16|TRBV4-2|TRBJ1-2
CASSQDRGQPNYGYTF
TGTGCCAGCAGCCAAGACCGGGGACAGCCTAACTATGGCTACACCTTC
>TRBD2|.|16|TRBV10-3|TRBJ2-7
CAIMGTSGRSGGEQYF
TGTGCCATCATGGGGACTAGCGGGAGATCTGGCGGCGAGCAGTACTTC
>.|once|14|TRBV6-5|TRBJ1-4
CASSYFQEGQKLFF
TGTGCCAGCAGTTACTTTCAGGAGGGCCAAAAACTGTTTTTT
>.|once|18|TRBV11-3|TRBJ2-6
CASSHRGDLTKSGQRPDF
TGTGCCAGCAGCCATAGGGGCGATCTCACAAAGTCGGGCCAACGTCCTGACTTC
>.|.|13|TRBV27|TRBJ2-2
CASSLFGSGELFF
TGTGCCAGCAGTTTATTCGGATCCGGGGAGCTGTTTTTT
>.|.|15|TRBV5-1|TRBJ1-1
CASSSMTGVNTEAFF
TGCGCCAGCAGCTCTATGACAGGTGTGAACACTGAAGCTTTCTTT
>.|.|16|TRBV19|TRBJ1-2
CASSNEYPDPPSGYTF
TGTGCCAGTAGTAACGAATACCCGGACCCTCCAAGTGGCTACACCTTC
>.|.|13|TRBV6-6|TRBJ2-2
CASSGVNTGELFF
TGTGCCAGCTCCGGCGTGAACACCGGGGAGCTGTTTTTT
>.|.|15|TRBV11-1|TRBJ2-2
CASSLEESGTGELFF
TGTGCCAGCAGCTTAGAGGAATCGGGCACCGGGGAGCTGTTTTTT
>.|.|15|TRBV7-9|TRBJ1-1
CASSSLLAGNTEAFF
TGTGCCAGCAGTTCCCTCTTAGCGGGGAACACTGAAGCTTTCTTT
>.|medium-sized|15|TRBV11-2|TRBJ2-1
CASSSLRGSYNEQFF
TGTGCCAGCAGCTCTCTTAGAGGCTCCTACAATGAGCAGTTCTTC
>.|.|15|TRBV11-3|TRBJ1-3
CASSLGGLSGNTIYF
TGTGCCAGCAGCTTAGGAGGCCTCTCTGGAAACACCATATATTTT
>.|.|14|TRBV5-1|TRBJ2-7
CASSNLQGGYEQYF
TGCGCCAGCAGCAACTTACAGGGGGGGTACGAGCAGTACTTC